Below are 31 T cell receptor beta chains sequenced from a single sample in a study of T cell repertoires in cytomegalovirus infection. Their cognate antigens are unknown. MiXCR, run by TCRdb on the reads, gives a single entry per CDR3 protein. This repertoire shows 150,000 or so distinct CDR3 sequences, about a fifth found once; its top ten account for about 25%. Source: CD8+ T cells from cultured PBMCs, taken from culture after CMV antigen stimulation. These receptors were obtained from a human donor in good health (CMV status not recorded). Some clones in this sample may be carry-over from other donors' samples.

This CDR3 is CASSPGTSQETQYF. The CDR3 DNA reads TGCGCCAGCAGCCCCGGGACCTCTCAAGAGACCCAGTACTTC. V and J are TRBV4-3 and TRBJ2-5; D is possibly TRBD1 or TRBD2 (5 bases each). The germline V gene encodes CDR1 LGHNA and CDR2 YSLEER. Trimming removed 4 bases at V and 2 bases at J, with 11 bases between. The CDR3 consists of 14 residues.

This clonotype turned up a few times. V and J are TRBV2 and TRBJ1-2; D remains ambiguous. V lost 6 bases and J 0 bases, leaving 8 bases between the germline ends. CDR1 is SNHLY and CDR2 is FYNNEI in the germline V gene. The CDR3 is 13 amino acids. Here the CDR3 DNA reads TGTGCCAGCAGACCCGGGTCTAACTATGGCTACACCTTC. Amino acid sequence: CASRPGSNYGYTF.

This clonotype was seen a few times. The CDR3 region has the DNA TGCAGTGCCCACTCCCCAGGGGAGTATAGCAATCAGCCCCAGCATTTT. It translates to CSAHSPGEYSNQPQHF. V usage is TRBV20-1 and J usage is TRBJ1-5; a weak D match, TRBD1 (6 bases). In germline, CDR1 is DFQATT, CDR2 SNEGSKA (reference sequence). V lost 6 bases to trimming and J lost 0 bases, with 18 bases between them. The CDR3 extends over 16 amino acids.

The chain couples TRBV19 to TRBJ2-7, with D possibly TRBD1 on 6 matching bases. The CDR3 runs 14 residues. Trimming left V 6 bases short and J 3 bases short, with 15 bases between. Germline values: CDR1 LNHDA, CDR2 SQIVND (reference sequence). In DNA form, the CDR3 reads TGTGCCAGTAGACCGGGACACCCCAACTACGAGCAGTACTTC. Protein product: CASRPGHPNYEQYF. The variable domain in full, completed from reference TRBV19 and TRBJ2-7, reads DGGITQSPKYLFRKEGQNVTLSCEQNLNHDAMYWYRQDPGQGLRLIYYSQIVNDFQKGDIAEGYSVSREKKESFPLTVTSAQKNPTAFYLCASRPGHPNYEQYFGPGTRLTVT.

This clonotype turned up a few times. The CDR3 nucleotides are TGCAGCGTTGGCAGGTTGACTAACACTGAAGCTTTCTTT. It codes for CSVGRLTNTEAFF. V and J are TRBV29-1 and TRBJ1-1; no clear D. Between the trimmed V and J ends, which lost 4 bases and 2 bases, there was a span of 11 bases. The length of the CDR3 is 13 residues. Looked up from germline, CDR1 is SQVTM and CDR2 is ANQGSEA. The whole variable domain, filled in from reference TRBV29-1 and TRBJ1-1, reads SAVISQKPSRDICQRGTSLTIQCQVDSQVTMMFWYRQQPGQSLTLIATANQGSEATYESGFVIDKFPISRPNLTFSTLTVSNMSPEDSSIYLCSVGRLTNTEAFFGQGTRLTVV.

The V gene is TRBV7-8, the J gene TRBJ2-1; the match to TRBD1 covers 12 bases. Germline V lookup: CDR1 SGHVS, CDR2 FQNEAQ. The CDR3 runs 15 residues. V was clipped by 5 bases and J by 9 bases; unmatched bases: 8. CDR3 sequence (DNA): TGTGCCAGCAGCCCGTGGGGACAGGGGGCAAGTGAGCAGTTCTTC. Encoded protein: CASSPWGQGASEQFF.

The sample holds a few counts of this clonotype. Germline is not matched at one junction end, which may reflect a read error. J is TRBJ1-5 and V is TRBV7-8; D unclear. The V gene's germline CDR1 is SGHVS and CDR2 FQNEAQ. The CDR3 has 14 amino acids. The CDR3 DNA reads as TGTGCCAGCAGGTTAGACAAAATCAATCAGCCCCAGCATTTT. It codes for CASRLDKINQPQHF.

This clonotype showed up just a few times. The rearrangement links TRBV7-2 to TRBJ1-5; 12 bases are shared with TRBD1. The CDR3 loop spans 16 amino acids. Germline V gene lookup returns CDR1 SGHTA and CDR2 FQGNSA. V lost 5 bases, J lost 4 bases, and 6 bases stayed unmatched. The CDR3 DNA sequence: TGTGCCAGCAGCCCCCGGGACAGGGGGCCAAATCAGCCCCAGCATTTT. Its translation is CASSPRDRGPNQPQHF.

The chain has TRBV7-9 and TRBJ2-2; D is ambiguous. This CDR3 has 13 amino acids. Germline CDR1 and CDR2: SEHNR and FQNEAQ (reference sequence). V was cut by 5 bases and J by 1 base, with 5 bases left in between. The CDR3: CASSPENTGELFF. In DNA form, the CDR3 reads TGTGCCAGCAGCCCCGAGAACACCGGGGAGCTGTTTTTT. The full variable domain, its missing parts supplied by reference TRBV7-9 and TRBJ2-2, is DTGVSQNPRHKITKRGQNVTFRCDPISEHNRLYWYRQTLGQGPEFLTYFQNEAQLEKSRLLSDRFSAERPKGSFSTLEIQRTEQGDSAMYLCASSPENTGELFFGEGSRLTVL.

This clonotype came up many times. The chain recombines TRBV14 with TRBJ2-5; D is unresolved. Germline CDR1 is SGHDN and CDR2 is FVKESK. The CDR3 covers 15 residues. Trimming took 0 bases from V and 5 from J, leaving 13 bases between them. Here the CDR3 reads CASSQDNGNRETQYF. CDR3 coding DNA: TGTGCCAGCAGCCAAGATAATGGGAATAGGGAGACCCAGTACTTC.

Only a few counts were recorded for this clonotype. CDR3 in DNA: TGCGCCAGCAGCCACTCAGCACCACTCCAGAGCACAGATACGCAGTATTTT. Amino acid sequence: CASSHSAPLQSTDTQYF. The chain has TRBV4-1 and TRBJ2-3; D uncertain. The germline V gene encodes CDR1 MGHRA and CDR2 YSYEKL. Trimming shortened V by 3 bases and J by 0 bases, and 16 bases separated the two germline ends. This CDR3 is built from 17 residues.

The CDR3 loop is CASSFWTANYGYTF. CDR3 sequence (DNA): TGTGCCAGCAGTTTCTGGACAGCTAACTATGGCTACACCTTC. The genes are TRBV12-3 or TRBV12-4 and TRBJ1-2, with D possibly matching TRBD1 (6 bases). With 3 bases removed from V and 0 bases from J, the gap between germline ends came to 8 bases. The CDR3 is 14 residues long.

Only one count was recorded for this clonotype. The rearrangement joins TRBV27 to TRBJ1-1, with D possibly TRBD1 on 6 matching bases. Germline V gene data show CDR1 as MNHEY and CDR2 as SMNVEV (reference sequence). Trimming shortened V by 5 bases and J by 7 bases, and 17 bases separated the two germline ends. The length of the CDR3 is 14 residues. The CDR3 loop reads CASSPRRDTREAFF. Here the CDR3 DNA reads TGTGCCAGCAGTCCCCGGAGGGACACCCGTGAAGCTTTCTTT.

V gene TRBV29-1 combines with J gene TRBJ2-6, with 9 bases identical to TRBD1. The CDR3 runs to 19 residues. In germline, CDR1 is SQVTM, CDR2 ANQGSEA. The V and J ends lost 1 base and 1 base, in that order; junction bases with no gene match: 11. The CDR3 DNA is TGCAGCGTTGAAGGTTCAAGACAGGGGGGAATTTCTGGGGCCAACGTCCTGACTTTC. This sequence encodes CSVEGSRQGGISGANVLTF.

This clonotype was detected only a few times. V is TRBV7-4 and J is TRBJ2-1, with D unresolved. Trimming removed 0 bases from V and 6 bases from J, with 15 bases in between. Germline CDR1 SGHVT, CDR2 SQSDAQ. The CDR3 contains 16 residues. CDR3 sequence: CASSLAHPGWSNEQFF. Written as DNA, the CDR3 is TGTGCCAGCAGCTTAGCCCACCCGGGTTGGAGCAATGAGCAGTTCTTC.

CDR3 coding DNA: TGTGCCACGAGTACGCAGGCCCGCAATCAGCCCCAGCATTTT. It yields the protein CATSTQARNQPQHF. J is TRBJ1-5 and V is TRBV19; D gene unclear. V lost 10 bases and J 2 bases, leaving 15 bases between the germline ends. This CDR3 has 14 amino acids. Per germline, CDR1 LNHDA and CDR2 SQIVND (reference sequence).

Ten or more counts support this clonotype. The V and J genes are TRBV11-2 and TRBJ2-3; 8 bases agree with TRBD1. Trimming took 1 base from V and 3 from J; bases not matched to a gene: 3. The germline V gene encodes CDR1 SGHAT and CDR2 FQNNGV. This CDR3 region has 15 residues. CDR3 bases: TGTGCCAGCAGCTTAGGGGACAGGTTTACAGATACGCAGTATTTT. Protein sequence: CASSLGDRFTDTQYF. Supplemented by reference TRBV11-2 and TRBJ2-3, the full variable domain reads EAGVAQSPRYKIIEKRQSVAFWCNPISGHATLYWYQQILGQGPKLLIQFQNNGVVDDSQLPKDRFSAERLKGVDSTLKIQPAKLEDSAVYLCASSLGDRFTDTQYFGPGTRLTVL.

The V gene is TRBV7-2, the J gene TRBJ2-1, with a tentative D call TRBD2 (7 bases). V dropped 2 bases and J dropped 0 bases, with 14 bases sitting between them. Germline assignment: CDR1 SGHTA and CDR2 FQGNSA. The CDR3 has 17 amino acids. The DNA for the CDR3 is TGTGCCAGCAGCTTAAGGGGGGGCAGGAGCTCCTACAATGAGCAGTTCTTC. Encoded protein: CASSLRGGRSSYNEQFF.

A few counts support this clonotype. The chain's CDR3 is CASSSSSVQETQYF. DNA of the CDR3: TGTGCCAGCAGCTCGTCTAGCGTCCAAGAGACCCAGTACTTC. The chain combines TRBV7-8 with TRBJ2-5, with D tentatively TRBD2 (6 bases). From germline, CDR1 is SGHVS and CDR2 FQNEAQ. Trimming left V 4 bases short and J 1 base short, with 10 bases between. The CDR3 length is 14 residues. The full variable domain, completed using reference TRBV7-8 and TRBJ2-5, is GAGVSQSPRYKVAKRGQDVALRCDPISGHVSLFWYQQALGQGPEFLTYFQNEAQLDKSGLPSDRFFAERPEGSVSTLKIQRTQQEDSAVYLCASSSSSVQETQYFGPGTRLLVL.

The chain joins TRBV7-9 to TRBJ1-1; D ambiguous. The V end lost 4 bases, the J end lost 2 bases, and 20 bases lay between the germline ends. The CDR3 spans 17 residues. Looked up from germline, CDR1 is SEHNR and CDR2 is FQNEAQ (reference sequence). In nucleotides, the CDR3 is TGTGCCAGCAGCTCTACTACCGGGCTTACGATAAACACTGAAGCTTTCTTT. It codes for CASSSTTGLTINTEAFF.

The table lists this clonotype with a few counts. This chain joins TRBV6-6 and TRBJ1-1; 11 bases agree with TRBD1. Germline V gene data show CDR1 as MNHNY and CDR2 as SVGAGI (reference sequence). This CDR3 region has 15 residues. V lost 0 bases, J lost 5 bases, and 2 bases stayed unmatched. The CDR3 here is CASSYSGQGATEAFF. CDR3 in DNA: TGTGCCAGCAGTTACTCCGGACAGGGGGCAACTGAAGCTTTCTTT.

V usage is TRBV28 and J usage is TRBJ1-2; D unresolved. V lost 5 bases to trimming and J lost 8 bases, with 15 bases between them. There are 13 residues in the CDR3. CDR1 MDHEN and CDR2 SYDVKM come from the germline V gene. In DNA form, the CDR3 reads TGTGCCAGCAGTCCCCCCCCGGCGGGAGGCTACACCTTC. Translation gives CASSPPPAGGYTF.

This clonotype occurred a few times. The gene calls are TRBV4-3 and TRBJ2-1, with D uncertain. Germline CDR1 and CDR2: LGHNA and YSLEER. Trimming shortened V by 2 bases and J by 11 bases, and 7 bases separated the two germline ends. The CDR3 has 11 amino acids. The CDR3 is CASSQSSQQFF. The CDR3 DNA reads as TGCGCCAGCAGCCAATCGTCTCAGCAGTTCTTC.

The rearrangement links TRBV7-6 to TRBJ2-2, with 8 bases matching TRBD1. Germline-derived CDR1 and CDR2 are SGHVS and FNYEAQ. V lost 0 bases, J lost 5 bases, and 8 bases stayed unmatched. CDR3 length equals 17 residues. The CDR3 DNA sequence: TGTGCCAGCAGCTTAGCGGGCGGACAGGGCGCAACCGGGGAGCTGTTTTTT. It codes for CASSLAGGQGATGELFF.

This clonotype occurred a few times. V is TRBV2 and J is TRBJ2-3, with D perhaps TRBD1 or TRBD2 (5 bases each). Per germline, CDR1 SNHLY and CDR2 FYNNEI. The CDR3 is 12 residues long. Trimming shortened V by 8 bases and J by 4 bases, and 10 bases separated the two germline ends. CDR3 loop: CASDGTSDTQYF. The CDR3, as DNA: TGTGCCAGCGACGGGACGTCAGATACGCAGTATTTT.

The chain's CDR3 is CASSPRSSGLAGNEQFF. The CDR3 region has the DNA TGTGCCAGCAGCCCCCGGTCTTCGGGACTAGCGGGCAATGAGCAGTTCTTC. The chain combines TRBV9 with TRBJ2-1; 12 bases map to TRBD2. Trimming removed 4 bases from V and 6 bases from J; junction bases left unmatched: 11. Germline V gene lookup returns CDR1 SGDLS and CDR2 YYNGEE. CDR3 size: 17 residues.

Regarding this clonotype: An end of the junction differs from the germline gene, which may be a read error. The gene calls are TRBV7-8 and TRBJ1-5; D gene unclear. The CDR3 has 14 residues. Germline V gene data show CDR1 as SGHVS and CDR2 as FQNEAQ. In nucleotides, the CDR3 is TGTGCCAGCAGCTTGCCATCTGGCAAACAGCCCCAGCATTTT. Amino acid sequence: CASSLPSGKQPQHF.

This clonotype was seen more than once but under ten times. The chain has TRBV7-2 and TRBJ2-7, with D perhaps TRBD1 (8 bases). The CDR3 is made up of 15 amino acids. Looked up from germline, CDR1 is SGHTA and CDR2 is FQGNSA. Trimming stripped 0 bases from V and 3 bases from J, with 12 bases between. The chain's CDR3 is CASSLATGGDYEQYF. The CDR3 DNA reads as TGTGCCAGCAGCTTAGCCACAGGGGGGGACTACGAGCAGTACTTC.

This chain links TRBV7-6 with TRBJ2-3, with a tentative D call TRBD1 (6 bases). The length of the CDR3 is 14 residues. The germline CDR1 and CDR2 sequences are SGHVS and FNYEAQ. V gave up 1 base and J gave up 11 bases, with 16 bases separating them. The DNA of the CDR3 is TGTGCCAGCAGCTTAGGCCACGGACAGTTTGGGCAGTATTTT. Encoded protein: CASSLGHGQFGQYF.

The chain carries TRBV7-8 and TRBJ1-4; D call uncertain. Germline values: CDR1 SGHVS, CDR2 FQNEAQ. The V end was cut by 5 bases, the J end by 8 bases, with 9 bases between. The CDR3 extends over 12 amino acids. The CDR3 nucleotides read TGTGCCAGCAGCCCGCAAGAGGAAAAACTGTTTTTT. This encodes CASSPQEEKLFF.

This clonotype was observed at least ten times. This rearrangement joins TRBV7-2 to TRBJ2-5, with 10 bases matching TRBD2. The germline V gene encodes CDR1 SGHTA and CDR2 FQGNSA. V shed 1 base and J 3 bases; nucleotides not matched to a gene: 20. The CDR3 consists of 21 residues. DNA for the CDR3: TGTGCCAGCAGCTTAGAATTCTTGGGACTAGCGCCCCGAGCCGCAGAAGAGACCCAGTACTTC. This translates into CASSLEFLGLAPRAAEETQYF.